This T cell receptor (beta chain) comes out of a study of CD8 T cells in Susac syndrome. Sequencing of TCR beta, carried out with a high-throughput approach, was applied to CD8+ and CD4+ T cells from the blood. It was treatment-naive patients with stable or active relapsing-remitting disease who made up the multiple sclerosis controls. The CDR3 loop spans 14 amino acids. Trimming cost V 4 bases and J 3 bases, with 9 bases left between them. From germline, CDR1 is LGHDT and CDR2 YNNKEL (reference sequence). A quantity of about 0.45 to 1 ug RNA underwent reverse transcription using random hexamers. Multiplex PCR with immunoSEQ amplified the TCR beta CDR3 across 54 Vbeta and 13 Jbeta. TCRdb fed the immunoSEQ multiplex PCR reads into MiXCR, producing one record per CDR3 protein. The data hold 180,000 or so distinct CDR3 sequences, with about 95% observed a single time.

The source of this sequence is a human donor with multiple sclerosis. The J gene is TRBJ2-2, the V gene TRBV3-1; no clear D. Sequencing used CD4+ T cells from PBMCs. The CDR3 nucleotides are TGTGCCAGCAGCCCCCCTTGGGACACCGGGGAGCTGTTTTTT. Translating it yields CASSPPWDTGELFF.